This TCR beta chain was retrieved from a study of cytomegalovirus exposure and HLA in healthy donors. Study-wide findings and caveats: Most likely, a cluster of highly shared sequence variants arose as a sequencing artifact.

The PCR was carried out with 60 Vbeta primers and 13 Jbeta primers. Method: immunoSEQ multiplex PCR; TCRdb's copy keeps in-frame clones and lacks some. Of 90,000 or so clones listed, 80% to 90% are singletons. When sampled, the donors appeared nominally healthy, though they likely had unrecorded immune exposures. Per germline, CDR1 SGHDN and CDR2 FVKESK. The germline V and J ends were trimmed by 2 bases and 5 bases, with 10 bases remaining between them. This CDR3 is 15 amino acids long. Notes on this clone: What it recognizes is unknown.

This receptor was taken from a man aged 25 to 40 in good health and CMV-seropositive. The specimen sequenced was PBMCs. The chain combines TRBV14 with TRBJ1-6, with D possibly TRBD1 on 6 matching bases. CDR3 residues: CASSQTGSDNSPLHF. The CDR3, as DNA: TGTGCCAGCAGCCAAACAGGGTCTGATAATTCACCCCTCCACTTT. Full variable domain (rest looked up from reference TRBV14 and TRBJ1-6): EAGVTQFPSHSVIEKGQTVTLRCDPISGHDNLYWYRRVMGKEIKFLLHFVKESKQDESGMPNNRFLAERTGGTYSTLKVQPAELEDSGVYFCASSQTGSDNSPLHFGNGTRLTVT.